These T cell receptor beta chains were read from a single sample in a study of cytomegalovirus exposure and HLA in healthy donors. TCRdb's copy holds only in-frame clones and misses some; the assay was immunoSEQ multiplex PCR. The sample includes 150,000 to 200,000 clones, approximately 65% of them seen just once. The sample taken for sequencing was PBMCs. The receptor set was obtained from a man aged 35 to 55 in good health and CMV-seronegative. The CDR3 runs from the conserved cysteine through the conserved F or W. The order of the fields is V gene, CDR3 length, clone size, J gene, D gene, CDR3 DNA, CDR3 protein. A D gene is named only where the DNA matches it firmly. Clone size is stated in some rows and not others, as once, few, many or a class when expanded.

TRBV6-6	15	.	TRBJ1-1	TRBD1	TGTGCCAGCAGTAACCCAACAGGGGGGAACACTGAAGCTTTCTTT	CASSNPTGGNTEAFF
TRBV6-6	13	.	TRBJ1-3	.	TGTGCCAGCACCAGAGGAACTGGAAACACCATATATTTT	CASTRGTGNTIYF
TRBV5-1	15	many	TRBJ2-1	.	TGCGCCAGCAGCTCCGGACAAAGCCCCTACAATGAGCAGTTCTTC	CASSSGQSPYNEQFF
TRBV29-1	14	.	TRBJ2-7	.	TGCAGCGTTGTACTTATCCTCGGCTCCTACGAGCAGTACTTC	CSVVLILGSYEQYF
TRBV9	14	.	TRBJ2-2	.	TGTGCCAGCAGCGTTGAAGGGGCAACCGGGGAGCTGTTTTTT	CASSVEGATGELFF
TRBV7-9	15	.	TRBJ1-4	.	TGTTCCAGCAGCTTAGTTTCGGGGATTGGAGAAAAACTGTTTTTT	CSSSLVSGIGEKLFF
TRBV7-6	19	.	TRBJ2-1	TRBD2	TGTGCCAGCAGCTCGGACGGGACTAGCTCTAGTAGGACAAGCAATGAGCAGTTCTTC	CASSSDGTSSSRTSNEQFF
TRBV5-6	19	.	TRBJ2-4	TRBD2	TGTGCCAGCAGCTTGAGGTCTAGCGGGAGCGGCCTAGCCAAAAACATTCAGTACTTC	CASSLRSSGSGLAKNIQYF
TRBV6-5	12	few	TRBJ1-6	TRBD1	TGTGCCAGCAGTTGGGGGACAGGGACCCTCCACTTT	CASSWGTGTLHF
TRBV7-3	16	.	TRBJ2-2	.	TGTGCCAGCAGCTTTCACAGTGCTCTGGGCACCGGGGAGCTGTTTTTT	CASSFHSALGTGELFF
TRBV9	16	.	TRBJ2-5	TRBD2	TGTGCCAGCAGCATCACTAGCGGGAGGGCCGGAGAGACCCAGTACTTC	CASSITSGRAGETQYF
TRBV7-6	15	.	TRBJ2-7	.	TGTGCCAGCAGCTTAGAGGAGGCAGGAGCCTACGAGCAGTACTTC	CASSLEEAGAYEQYF
TRBV20-1	11	.	TRBJ1-2	.	TGCAGTGCCCGGGGGGGGGATGGCTACACCTTC	CSARGGDGYTF
TRBV7-6	17	.	TRBJ2-3	TRBD2	TGTGCCAGCAGCGATGAACTAGCGGGGTTCAGCACAGATACGCAGTATTTT	CASSDELAGFSTDTQYF
TRBV9	16	.	TRBJ2-3	TRBD2	TGTGCCAGCAGCATCGATAGCGGGAGTGGAACAGATACGCAGTATTTT	CASSIDSGSGTDTQYF
TRBV11-2	15	.	TRBJ2-7	.	TGTGCCAGCCGGTCCCGGAGCCTCGGATCGCACGAGCAGTACTTC	CASRSRSLGSHEQYF
TRBV29-1	12	.	TRBJ1-5	.	TGCAGCGTTCAGAATAGCAATCAGCCCCAGCATTTT	CSVQNSNQPQHF